Below, 7 T cell receptor beta chains from the same sample are listed, as sequenced in a study of identical twins. TCRdb re-derived calls from the 5' RACE reads in MiXCR, one entry per CDR3 protein. The sample has approximately 240,000 distinct CDR3 sequences, around 15% seen once; the top ten hold under 9.5%. Sample: memory (CD45RO+) T cells sorted from blood. The receptors originated from a woman younger than 35 in good health.

This clonotype was picked up a small number of times. The chain uses TRBV20-1 and TRBJ2-4; D is uncertain. Trimming removed 3 bases from V and 6 bases from J, with 12 bases in between. Germline V lookup: CDR1 DFQATT, CDR2 SNEGSKA (reference sequence). The CDR3 runs 13 residues. CDR3 sequence reads: CSASYRDGNIQYF. The CDR3 nucleotides read TGCAGTGCTAGTTATAGAGATGGAAACATTCAGTACTTC.

The sample holds many counts of this clonotype. The chain combines TRBV9 with TRBJ1-6, with no clear D. Trimming shortened V by 3 bases and J by 0 bases, and 10 bases separated the two germline ends. The germline CDR1 and CDR2 sequences are SGDLS and YYNGEE. The CDR3 has 16 amino acids. The CDR3 bases are TGTGCCAGCAGCGCCCACCTGAGCTCCTATAATTCACCCCTCCACTTT. Residues: CASSAHLSSYNSPLHF.

V is TRBV5-1 and J is TRBJ2-5, with TRBD1 identical over 7 bases. Germline lookup yields CDR1 SGHRS and CDR2 YFSETQ. There are 14 residues in the CDR3. Trimming removed 0 bases from V and 5 bases from J; junction bases left unmatched: 4. CDR3 bases: TGCGCCAGCAGCTTGGCCACAGGGGTGGAGACCCAGTACTTC. It encodes CASSLATGVETQYF.

CDR3 region: CASSPQRNSYEQYF. Written as DNA, the CDR3 is TGTGCCAGCAGCCCGCAACGTAATTCCTACGAGCAGTACTTC. This chain links TRBV7-6 with TRBJ2-7; D call uncertain. V was clipped by 5 bases and J by 1 base, with 12 bases between them. Germline values: CDR1 SGHVS, CDR2 FNYEAQ. The CDR3 extends over 14 amino acids.

This clonotype turned up a few times. The chain has TRBV5-8 and TRBJ1-1; a weak D match, TRBD1 (6 bases). The germline gives CDR1 SGHTS, CDR2 YDEGEE. Trimming removed 4 bases at V and 0 bases at J, with 16 bases between. The CDR3 length is 16 residues. CDR3 coding DNA: TGTGCCAGCAGCCCCATCCTGACAGGAATGAACACTGAAGCTTTCTTT. Amino acids: CASSPILTGMNTEAFF.

The table lists this clonotype with many counts. The chain is built from TRBV29-1 and TRBJ2-1; TRBD1 might be the D (5 bases). CDR3 size: 14 residues. Germline CDR1 is SQVTM and CDR2 is ANQGSEA. Trimming left V 6 bases short and J 4 bases short, with 16 bases between. The CDR3, as DNA: TGCAGCGTAGAGAGTTATCAGGGATACAATGAGCAGTTCTTC. It translates to CSVESYQGYNEQFF.

Here the CDR3 DNA reads TGTGCCAGCAAGGGGGGACAAAGTTCTAATGAGCAGTTCTTC. Translation gives CASKGGQSSNEQFF. The genes are TRBV2 and TRBJ2-1, with D perhaps TRBD1 or TRBD2 (6 bases each). CDR3 size: 14 residues. Germline assignment: CDR1 SNHLY and CDR2 FYNNEI. The V end was cut by 7 bases, the J end by 7 bases, with 17 bases between.